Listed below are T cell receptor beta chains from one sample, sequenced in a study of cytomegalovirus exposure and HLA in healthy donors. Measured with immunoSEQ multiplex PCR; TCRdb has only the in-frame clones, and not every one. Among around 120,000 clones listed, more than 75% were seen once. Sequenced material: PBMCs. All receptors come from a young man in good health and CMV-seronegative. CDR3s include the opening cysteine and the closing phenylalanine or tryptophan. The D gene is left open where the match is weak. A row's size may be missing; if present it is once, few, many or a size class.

CDR3aa: CASSPGLAATRANTGELFF
CDR3nt: TGTGCCAGCAGCCCGGGACTAGCGGCGACCCGGGCGAACACCGGGGAGCTGTTTTTT
abundance: once
j_gene: TRBJ2-2
d_gene: TRBD2
v_gene: TRBV5-4

CDR3aa: CASMADRGAEAFF
CDR3nt: TGTGCCAGCATGGCGGATAGGGGTGCTGAAGCTTTCTTT
abundance: NA
j_gene: TRBJ1-1
d_gene: NA
v_gene: TRBV21-1

CDR3aa: CASSATGGRNTEAFF
CDR3nt: TGTGCCAGCTCCGCGACCGGCGGGCGGAACACTGAAGCTTTCTTT
abundance: NA
j_gene: TRBJ1-1
d_gene: NA
v_gene: TRBV18

CDR3aa: CASSLRQLNYGYTF
CDR3nt: TGTGCCAGCAGCTTGCGACAGTTGAACTATGGCTACACCTTC
abundance: NA
j_gene: TRBJ1-2
d_gene: NA
v_gene: TRBV5-5

CDR3aa: CASSALYEQFF
CDR3nt: TGTGCCAGCAGTGCCTTATATGAGCAGTTCTTC
abundance: NA
j_gene: TRBJ2-1
d_gene: NA
v_gene: TRBV6-1

CDR3aa: CASSYFGAVNTEAFF
CDR3nt: TGTGCCAGCAGTTATTTTGGGGCGGTGAACACTGAAGCTTTCTTT
abundance: NA
j_gene: TRBJ1-1
d_gene: NA
v_gene: TRBV6-5

CDR3aa: CSVLGQGAGNTIYF
CDR3nt: TGCAGCGTTTTGGGACAGGGGGCTGGAAACACCATATATTTT
abundance: NA
j_gene: TRBJ1-3
d_gene: TRBD1
v_gene: TRBV29-1

CDR3aa: CSVKPREGSADTQYF
CDR3nt: TGCAGCGTTAAACCTCGGGAGGGAAGCGCAGATACGCAGTATTTT
abundance: NA
j_gene: TRBJ2-3
d_gene: TRBD2
v_gene: TRBV29-1

CDR3aa: CASSWGQAKNIQYF
CDR3nt: TGCGCCAGCAGCTGGGGACAGGCCAAAAACATTCAGTACTTC
abundance: NA
j_gene: TRBJ2-4
d_gene: TRBD1
v_gene: TRBV5-1

CDR3aa: CASSLGQPGLAGADTQYF
CDR3nt: TGTGCCAGCAGCTTAGGGCAACCGGGACTAGCGGGAGCAGATACGCAGTATTTT
abundance: NA
j_gene: TRBJ2-3
d_gene: TRBD2
v_gene: TRBV11-3

CDR3aa: CASSRETLASHEQFF
CDR3nt: TGTGCCAGCAGCAGGGAGACACTAGCTAGCCATGAGCAGTTCTTC
abundance: NA
j_gene: TRBJ2-1
d_gene: NA
v_gene: TRBV5-4

CDR3aa: CASSDETGWKETQYF
CDR3nt: TGTGCCAGCAGTGATGAGACAGGGTGGAAGGAGACCCAGTACTTC
abundance: once
j_gene: TRBJ2-5
d_gene: TRBD1
v_gene: TRBV6-1

CDR3aa: CASSLVRSYEQYF
CDR3nt: TGTGCCAGCAGTTTAGTCCGTTCCTACGAGCAGTACTTC
abundance: NA
j_gene: TRBJ2-7
d_gene: NA
v_gene: TRBV27

CDR3aa: CASIRDRGDTGELFF
CDR3nt: TGTGCTAGCATTAGAGACAGGGGAGACACCGGGGAGCTGTTTTTT
abundance: once
j_gene: TRBJ2-2
d_gene: TRBD1
v_gene: TRBV7-7

CDR3aa: CASRGDRQGSRTYGGYTF
CDR3nt: TGTGCCAGTAGGGGGGACCGACAGGGGTCTCGCACTTATGGCGGCTACACCTTC
abundance: NA
j_gene: TRBJ1-2
d_gene: TRBD1
v_gene: TRBV19

CDR3aa: CASSRTNRRDEKLFF
CDR3nt: TGCGCCAGCAGCAGGACCAACAGGCGTGATGAAAAACTGTTTTTT
abundance: NA
j_gene: TRBJ1-4
d_gene: NA
v_gene: TRBV5-1

CDR3aa: CATTPGDSGNTIYF
CDR3nt: TGTGCCACCACCCCGGGAGACTCTGGAAACACCATATATTTT
abundance: NA
j_gene: TRBJ1-3
d_gene: NA
v_gene: TRBV15

CDR3aa: CASIGTGTRYNEQFF
CDR3nt: TGTGCCAGTATAGGGACAGGGACCCGATACAATGAGCAGTTCTTC
abundance: NA
j_gene: TRBJ2-1
d_gene: TRBD1
v_gene: TRBV19

CDR3aa: CSGGRPGGDTQYF
CDR3nt: TGCAGCGGGGGACGACCGGGAGGAGATACGCAGTATTTT
abundance: NA
j_gene: TRBJ2-3
d_gene: TRBD2
v_gene: TRBV29-1